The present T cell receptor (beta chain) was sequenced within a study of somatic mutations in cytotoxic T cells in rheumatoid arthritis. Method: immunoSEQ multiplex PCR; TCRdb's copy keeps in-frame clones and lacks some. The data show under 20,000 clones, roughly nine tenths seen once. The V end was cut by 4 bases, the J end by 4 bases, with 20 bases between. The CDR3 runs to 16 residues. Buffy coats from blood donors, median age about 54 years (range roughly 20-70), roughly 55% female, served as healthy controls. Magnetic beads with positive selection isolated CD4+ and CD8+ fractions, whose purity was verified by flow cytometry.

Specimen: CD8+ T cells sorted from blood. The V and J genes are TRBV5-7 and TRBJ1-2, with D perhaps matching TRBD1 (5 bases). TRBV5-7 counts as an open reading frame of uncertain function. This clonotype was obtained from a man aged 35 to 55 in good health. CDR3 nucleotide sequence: TGTGCCAGCAGCGGCGGGACCGGAGGGACTTGCTATGGCTACACCTTC. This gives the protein CASSGGTGGTCYGYTF.